This T cell receptor (beta chain) was sequenced during a study of blood T cells in healthy people across ages. This clonotype was counted many times. It was with a sample-barcoded 5' primer and a J-beta primer mix that a second PCR of about 6 to 11 cycles was run. MiXCR was run by TCRdb on the 5' RACE reads, yielding one entry per CDR3 protein. The sample consists of hundreds of thousands of distinct CDR3 sequences, around 31% of them appearing once. Germline values: CDR1 MNHEY, CDR2 SVGEGT. This CDR3 comprises 12 residues. V lost 6 bases to trimming and J lost 4 bases, with 9 bases between them. This TCR was recovered from a woman of 80 years or more in good health. Sequencing used blood. The chain combines TRBV6-2 or TRBV6-3 with TRBJ1-2, with D unresolved. CDR3 region: CASSRVGYGYTF. For the CDR3, the DNA is TGTGCCAGCAGCAGAGTCGGCTATGGCTACACCTTC.